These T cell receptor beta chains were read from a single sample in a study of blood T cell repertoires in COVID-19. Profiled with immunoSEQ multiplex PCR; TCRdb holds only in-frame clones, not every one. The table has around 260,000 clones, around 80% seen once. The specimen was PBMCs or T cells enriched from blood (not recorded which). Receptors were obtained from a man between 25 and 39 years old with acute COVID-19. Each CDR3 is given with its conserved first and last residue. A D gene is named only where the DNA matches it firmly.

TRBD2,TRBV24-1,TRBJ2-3,TGTGCCACCAGTGATACAGCGGGAGGAGGCACAGATACGCAGTATTTT,CATSDTAGGGTDTQYF
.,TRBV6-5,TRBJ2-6,TGTGCCAGCAGTTACACGGGACTCTCTGGGGCCAACGTCCTGACTTTC,CASSYTGLSGANVLTF
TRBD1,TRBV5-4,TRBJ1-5,TGTGCCAGCAGCCCGGGACAGGGGACTCAGCCCCAGCATTTT,CASSPGQGTQPQHF
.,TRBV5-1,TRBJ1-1,TGTGCCAGCAGCTTGACGACAAGTACTGAAGCTTTCTTT,CASSLTTSTEAFF
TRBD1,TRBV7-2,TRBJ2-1,TGTGCCAGCAGCGTAACGGGACAGGGGTTGGGGAAGTTCTTC,CASSVTGQGLGKFF
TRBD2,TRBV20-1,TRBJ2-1,TGCAGTGCGCGGGGGGACAATGAGCAGTTCTTC,CSARGDNEQFF
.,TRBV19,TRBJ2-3,TGTGCCAGTACCGGAACGGACAGCTCCACAGATACGCAGTATTTT,CASTGTDSSTDTQYF
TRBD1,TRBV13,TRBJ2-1,TGTGCCAGCAGCCCGACAGGGGGCGATGAGCAGTTCTTC,CASSPTGGDEQFF
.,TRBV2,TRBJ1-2,TGTGCCAGCAGTGAATATGAACGAGCCTATGGCTACACCTTC,CASSEYERAYGYTF
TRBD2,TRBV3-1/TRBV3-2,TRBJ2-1,TGTGCCAGCAGCCGGAGAGGGCGGGAGCGGTTAGGTAATGAGCAGTTCTTC,CASSRRGRERLGNEQFF
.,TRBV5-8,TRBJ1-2,TGTGCCAGCAGCTTAGGTTTGTCAGGACGGCCGGGATATGGCTACACCTTC,CASSLGLSGRPGYGYTF
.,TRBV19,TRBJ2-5,TGTGCCAGTAGTATGTCGGACACGGGGACCCAGTACTTC,CASSMSDTGTQYF
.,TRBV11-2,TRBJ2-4,TGTGCCAGCAGCCCTAGTCACCTGGTCATTCAGTACTTC,CASSPSHLVIQYF